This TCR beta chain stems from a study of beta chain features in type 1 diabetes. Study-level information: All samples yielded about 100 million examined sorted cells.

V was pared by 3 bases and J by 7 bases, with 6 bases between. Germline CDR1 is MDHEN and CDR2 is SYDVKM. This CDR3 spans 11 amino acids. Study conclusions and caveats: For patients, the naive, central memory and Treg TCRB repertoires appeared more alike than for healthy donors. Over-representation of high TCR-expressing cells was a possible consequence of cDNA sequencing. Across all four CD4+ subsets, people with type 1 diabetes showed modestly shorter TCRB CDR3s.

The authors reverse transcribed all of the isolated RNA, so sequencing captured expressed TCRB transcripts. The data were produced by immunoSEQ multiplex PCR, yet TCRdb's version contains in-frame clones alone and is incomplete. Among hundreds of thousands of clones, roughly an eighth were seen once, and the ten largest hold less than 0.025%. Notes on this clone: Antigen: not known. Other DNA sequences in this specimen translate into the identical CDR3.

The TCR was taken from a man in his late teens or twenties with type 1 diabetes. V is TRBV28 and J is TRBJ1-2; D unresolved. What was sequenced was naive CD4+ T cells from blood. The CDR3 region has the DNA TGTGCCAGCAGTTTGCTCGGTGGCTACACCTTC. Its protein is CASSLLGGYTF.